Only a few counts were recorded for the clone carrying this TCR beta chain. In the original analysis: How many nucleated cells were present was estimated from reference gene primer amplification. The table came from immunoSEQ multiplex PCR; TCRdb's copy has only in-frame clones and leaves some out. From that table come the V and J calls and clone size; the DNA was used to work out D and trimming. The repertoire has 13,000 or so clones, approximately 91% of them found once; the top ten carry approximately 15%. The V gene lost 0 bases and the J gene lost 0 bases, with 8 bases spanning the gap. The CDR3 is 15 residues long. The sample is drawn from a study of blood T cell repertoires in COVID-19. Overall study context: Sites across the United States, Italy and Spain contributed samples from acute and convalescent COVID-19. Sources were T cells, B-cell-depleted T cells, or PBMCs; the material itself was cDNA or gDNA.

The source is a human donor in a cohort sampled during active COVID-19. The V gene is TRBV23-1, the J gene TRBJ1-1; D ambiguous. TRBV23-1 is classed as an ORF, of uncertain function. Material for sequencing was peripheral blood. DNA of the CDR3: TGCGCCAGCAGTCAATCTCCGCGTCTGAACACTGAAGCTTTCTTT. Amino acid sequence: CASSQSPRLNTEAFF.